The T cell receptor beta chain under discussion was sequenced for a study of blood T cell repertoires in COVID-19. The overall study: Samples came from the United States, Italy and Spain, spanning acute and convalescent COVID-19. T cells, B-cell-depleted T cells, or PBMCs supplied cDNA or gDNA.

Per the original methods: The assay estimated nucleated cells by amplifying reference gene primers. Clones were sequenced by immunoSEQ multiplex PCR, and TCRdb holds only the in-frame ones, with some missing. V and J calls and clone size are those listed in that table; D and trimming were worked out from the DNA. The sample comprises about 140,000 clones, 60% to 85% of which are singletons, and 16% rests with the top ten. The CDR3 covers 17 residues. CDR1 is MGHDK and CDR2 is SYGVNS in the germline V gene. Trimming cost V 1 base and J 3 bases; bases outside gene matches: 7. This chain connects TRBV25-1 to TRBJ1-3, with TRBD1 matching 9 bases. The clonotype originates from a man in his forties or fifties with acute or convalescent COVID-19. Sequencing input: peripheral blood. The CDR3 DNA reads TGTGCCAGCAGTGAATCCAAACAGGGGGCCGGTGGAAACACCATATATTTT. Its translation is CASSESKQGAGGNTIYF. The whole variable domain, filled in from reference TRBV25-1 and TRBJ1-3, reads EADIYQTPRYLVIGTGKKITLECSQTMGHDKMYWYQQDPGMELHLIHYSYGVNSTEKGDLSSESTVSRIRTEHFPLTLESARPSHTSQYLCASSESKQGAGGNTIYFGEGSWLTVV.